The 4 T cell receptor beta chains below were found in one sample sequenced in a study of blood T cell repertoires in COVID-19. TCRdb's table, derived via immunoSEQ multiplex PCR, lists solely in-frame clones and lacks some. The sample comprises roughly 280,000 clones, around four fifths of which are singletons, and 4% to 5% rests with the top ten. Material for sequencing was peripheral blood. The source is a man between 60 and 70 years old with acute or convalescent COVID-19.

The chain joins TRBV6-2 or TRBV6-3 to TRBJ2-7; 12 nucleotides agree with TRBD2. The J segment lost 5 bases and the V segment lost 6 bases, leaving 11 bases of the junction unmatched. The CDR3 loop spans 16 amino acids. CDR1 is MNHEY, CDR2 SVGEGT, per germline. The CDR3 DNA reads TGTGCCAGCAGCCGAGCGACTAGCGGGAGTATCCACGAGCAGTACTTC. Protein: CASSRATSGSIHEQYF.

This clone was counted once. The CDR3 DNA is TGTGCCAGCTCACCACTGGTGGGGACAGAGGCGGCTTTCTTT. Protein: CASSPLVGTEAAFF. The V and J genes are TRBV18 and TRBJ1-1, with 7 bases aligning to TRBD1. Germline loops: CDR1 KGHSH, CDR2 LQKENI. V gave up 1 base and J gave up 11 bases; unmatched junction bases: 10. The CDR3 is 14 residues long. Full variable domain (rest looked up from reference TRBV18 and TRBJ1-1): NAGVMQNPRHLVRRRGQEARLRCSPMKGHSHVYWYRQLPEEGLKFMVYLQKENIIDESGMPKERFSAEFPKEGPSILRIQQVVRGDSAAYFCASSPLVGTEAAFFGQGTRLTVV.

The CDR3 nucleotides are TGTGCCAGCAGCCTTCCTAGCGGAGCACCCTCTAGCACAGATACGCAGTATTTT. Its translation is CASSLPSGAPSSTDTQYF. The chain joins TRBV5-4 to TRBJ2-3; 7 bases line up with TRBD2. CDR1 SGHNT and CDR2 YYREEE come from the germline V gene (reference sequence). This CDR3 contains 18 residues. The V segment lost 4 bases and the J segment 0 bases; nucleotides outside the gene matches: 14.

The V call is TRBV5-1, the J call TRBJ2-3, with TRBD2 matching 14 bases. V gave up 4 bases and J gave up 3 bases; unmatched junction bases: 4. CDR1 is SGHRS, CDR2 YFSETQ, per germline. This CDR3 comprises 16 residues. CDR3: CASSIGTSGGTDTQYF. CDR3 coding DNA: TGCGCCAGCAGCATCGGGACTAGCGGGGGAACAGATACGCAGTATTTT.